This T cell receptor beta chain was sequenced for a study of T-cell reconstitution after alpha-beta-depleted transplantation in children. This clonotype has ten or more counts. Its antigen is not identified. Trimming took 3 bases from V and 9 from J, leaving 22 bases between them. The germline CDR1 and CDR2 sequences are SGHRS and YFSETQ. This CDR3 has 16 amino acids. Study results and caveats: T-cell counts and diversity were attributed mostly to newly produced T cells one year after transplant. Reportedly, roughly two months post-transplant, alpha-beta T cells arose from several hundred expanded graft clones.

Unique molecular identifiers were built into the TCRbeta library. TCRdb ran MiXCR on the PCR reads and lists one entry per CDR3 protein. Among over 150,000 distinct CDR3 sequences, roughly 7% were seen once, and the ten largest hold approximately 6%. The source was PBMCs, collected before TCRalphabeta/CD19-depleted stem cell transplant. The V and J genes are TRBV5-1 and TRBJ2-1; possibly TRBD1 or TRBD2 for D (5 bases each). This sequence was found in a boy aged 2 to 9 with acute lymphoblastic leukemia, due to receive a stem cell transplant. CDR3 sequence reads: CASSWGTGRPLGEQFF. In DNA, the CDR3 is TGCGCCAGCAGCTGGGGGACGGGACGCCCACTTGGTGAGCAGTTCTTC.